This TCR beta chain was identified in a study of regulatory T cells in long-lasting Graves disease. The CDR3 sequence is 11 residues long. Germline V gene lookup returns CDR1 DFQATT and CDR2 SNEGSKA (reference sequence). Trimming took 3 bases from V and 7 from J, leaving 7 bases between them. According to the study, TCR beta libraries were built with iRepertoire HTBI primers and CDR3-region Arm-PCR. TCRdb reanalysed the multiplex PCR reads using MiXCR and keeps one entry per CDR3 protein. The table shows 560,000 or so distinct CDR3 sequences, with about 15% occurring only once. This clonotype appeared a few times. Time point reported: newly diagnosed GD, antithyroid drugs for less than 3 months. RNA isolated from PBMCs was used to make the TCR library. Separately, the same data were catalogued under a study of T cells in Graves' hyperthyroidism and ophthalmopathy.

The gene calls are TRBV20-1 and TRBJ2-1, with no clear D. The source is a young man with Graves disease. The starting material was peripheral blood mononuclear cells (PBMCs), obtained at new diagnosis, from a patient treated with antithyroid drugs. DNA of the CDR3: TGCAGTGCTAGTCCCGGGAATGAGCAGTTCTTC. Protein: CSASPGNEQFF.